One and the same sample provided the 27 T cell receptor beta chains below, sequenced in a study of shared clonotypes between healthy human individuals. Assay used: immunoSEQ multiplex PCR; TCRdb lists only in-frame clones, some missing. This table holds about 680,000 clones, roughly 73% found once. The sequenced sample was memory CD4+ T cells sorted from blood. The sample's subset: CD45RA-negative fraction. These receptor sequences come from a woman aged 25 to 39 in good health.

This clone is a singleton in its sample. The chain uses TRBV29-1 and TRBJ2-7, with D maybe TRBD1 (6 bases). CDR1 is SQVTM and CDR2 is ANQGSEA in the germline V gene. This CDR3 is built from 12 residues. Trimming took off 4 bases at V and 3 bases at J, with 10 bases between the two ends. This chain's CDR3 is CSVGEQGYEQYF. CDR3 sequence (DNA): TGCAGCGTTGGGGAACAGGGCTACGAGCAGTACTTC.

The genes are TRBV5-1 and TRBJ2-7; TRBD2 agrees at 11 bases. Germline V lookup: CDR1 SGHRS, CDR2 YFSETQ. This CDR3 is built from 17 residues. J gave up 1 base and V 3 bases, and 9 bases lay outside the gene matches. The CDR3 protein is CASSWTELAGASYEQYF. The CDR3, as DNA: TGCGCCAGCAGCTGGACAGAACTAGCGGGAGCTTCCTACGAGCAGTACTTC.

This clone was seen more than once but under ten times. This sequence joins TRBV7-2 and TRBJ1-1; 9 bases match TRBD1. This CDR3 is 16 amino acids long. Germline loops: CDR1 SGHTA, CDR2 FQGNSA. Trimming at V came to 2 bases and at J to 7 bases, leaving 11 bases not matched to a gene. CDR3: CASSLMGTGPLFEAFF. The CDR3 bases are TGTGCCAGCAGCTTAATGGGGACAGGGCCCCTCTTTGAAGCTTTCTTT.

The chain uses TRBV4-1 and TRBJ2-3; D is unclear. The CDR3 sequence is 15 residues long. Looked up from germline, CDR1 is MGHRA and CDR2 is YSYEKL. Deletions cut 4 bases from V and 2 bases from J, with 13 bases between. In nucleotides, the CDR3 is TGCGCCAGCAGCCGCTCCGGAGAAAACACAGATACGCAGTATTTT. Translating it yields CASSRSGENTDTQYF.

The chain has TRBV28 and TRBJ1-2; D uncertain. Between the trimmed V and J ends, which lost 4 bases and 8 bases, there was a span of 17 bases. CDR3 length: 14 residues. The germline V gene encodes CDR1 MDHEN and CDR2 SYDVKM. Here the CDR3 reads CASSWGGRGVGYTF. CDR3 coding DNA: TGTGCCAGCAGTTGGGGAGGGCGTGGAGTAGGCTACACCTTC.

This chain links TRBV5-1 with TRBJ2-1; the match to TRBD1 covers 8 bases. The germline gives CDR1 SGHRS, CDR2 YFSETQ. The CDR3 is 15 amino acids. V shed 6 bases, J shed 0 bases, and the junction held 5 bases outside the gene matches. The CDR3 DNA reads TGCGCCAGCACGACAGGGGTAAGCTCCTACAATGAGCAGTTCTTC. Protein: CASTTGVSSYNEQFF.

The chain has TRBV11-3 and TRBJ1-5, with D tentatively TRBD1 (5 bases). V shed 9 bases and J shed 2 bases, with 11 bases lying between them. This CDR3 has 13 residues. Germline V gene sequence: CDR1 SGHNT, CDR2 YENEEA. CDR3 residues: CARGGAGNQPQHF. CDR3 bases: TGTGCCAGGGGAGGGGCAGGCAATCAGCCCCAGCATTTT.

This clone has more than one count but fewer than ten. The chain combines TRBV6-4 with TRBJ1-2; TRBD1 matches 7 bases. The CDR3 has 14 residues. In germline, CDR1 is MRHNA, CDR2 SNTAGT. Trimming removed 5 bases from V and 3 bases from J; junction bases left unmatched: 6. CDR3 in amino acids: CASSPDREDYGYTF. Written as DNA, the CDR3 is TGTGCCAGCAGTCCCGACAGGGAGGACTATGGCTACACCTTC.

The CDR3 loop reads CASSWDRGNYGYTF. The CDR3 coding sequence is TGTGCCAGCAGCTGGGACAGGGGGAATTATGGCTACACCTTC. The chain has TRBV7-9 and TRBJ1-2; the match to TRBD1 covers 11 bases. Trimming at V came to 4 bases and at J to 5 bases, leaving 3 bases not matched to a gene. From germline, CDR1 is SEHNR and CDR2 FQNEAQ (reference sequence). The CDR3 has 14 amino acids.

This clone is a singleton in its sample. The chain's CDR3 is CASSWGKSYEQYF. CDR3 DNA: TGTGCCAGCAGCTGGGGTAAGAGCTACGAGCAGTACTTC. The rearrangement joins TRBV5-6 to TRBJ2-7; unclear D gene. CDR3 length: 13 residues. Trimming shortened V by 3 bases and J by 3 bases, and 10 bases separated the two germline ends. Germline values: CDR1 SGHDT, CDR2 YYEEEE.

The V call is TRBV28, the J call TRBJ2-1; 9 bases match TRBD2. In germline, CDR1 is MDHEN, CDR2 SYDVKM. The CDR3 length is 15 residues. V lost 6 bases and J lost 13; bases outside the gene matches: 16. For the CDR3, the DNA is TGTGCCAGCAGGCTTCCCTCCGTGCGGGAGGGCCTTCAGTTCTTC. Translated, it gives CASRLPSVREGLQFF. The whole variable domain, filled in from reference TRBV28 and TRBJ2-1, reads DVKVTQSSRYLVKRTGEKVFLECVQDMDHENMFWYRQDPGLGLRLIYFSYDVKMKEKGDIPEGYSVSREKKERFSLILESASTNQTSMYLCASRLPSVREGLQFFGPGTRLTVL.

The rearrangement links TRBV28 to TRBJ2-2, with 8 bases fitting TRBD2. Germline trimming cut 2 bases from V and 5 bases from J; bases unmatched to any gene: 4. Germline assignment: CDR1 MDHEN and CDR2 SYDVKM. The CDR3 has 15 residues. CDR3 region: CASSLAGGFTGELFF. CDR3 nucleotide sequence: TGTGCCAGCAGTTTAGCGGGAGGTTTTACCGGGGAGCTGTTTTTT.

This chain connects TRBV4-1 to TRBJ1-4; D ambiguous. From germline, CDR1 is MGHRA and CDR2 YSYEKL. V lost 4 bases and J lost 6, with 12 bases in between. This CDR3 has 14 amino acids. CDR3 bases: TGCGCCAGCAGCCGGACCTTAGAAGATGAAAAACTGTTTTTT. This sequence encodes CASSRTLEDEKLFF.

This clone was counted once. Other DNA sequences in this sample translate to the same CDR3. The rearrangement links TRBV5-1 to TRBJ1-3, with D uncertain. The germline gives CDR1 SGHRS, CDR2 YFSETQ. V dropped 0 bases and J dropped 3 bases, with 7 bases sitting between them. This CDR3 spans 14 amino acids. CDR3: CASSLVGYGNTIYF. For the CDR3, the DNA is TGCGCCAGCAGCTTGGTAGGATATGGAAACACCATATATTTT.

This clone was seen a few times. The rearrangement joins TRBV5-4 to TRBJ2-1; TRBD2 matches 10 bases. The germline gives CDR1 SGHNT, CDR2 YYREEE (reference sequence). With V trimmed by 3 bases and J by 4 bases, 7 bases remained unmatched. This CDR3 contains 16 residues. CDR3: CASSSLGTSEYNEQFF. In DNA form, the CDR3 reads TGTGCCAGCAGCTCTCTAGGGACTAGCGAGTACAATGAGCAGTTCTTC.

In this sample, this clone turned up once. The chain is built from TRBV6-6 and TRBJ2-3, with D possibly being TRBD1 or TRBD2 (5 bases each). Trimming stripped 11 bases from V and 10 bases from J, with 13 bases between. Germline V gene lookup returns CDR1 MNHNY and CDR2 SVGAGI (reference sequence). CDR3 length: 10 residues. This chain's CDR3 is CAAGGDAQYF. For the CDR3, the DNA is TGTGCCGCTGGGGGTGATGCGCAGTATTTT.

This clone was picked up a small number of times. The chain uses TRBV4-2 and TRBJ1-5; no clear D. The germline gives CDR1 LGHNA, CDR2 YNFKEQ. Trimming pared 8 bases from V and 4 bases from J, leaving 15 bases between. This CDR3 region has 14 residues. The CDR3 region has the DNA TGTGCCAGCGGCGCGACAACTAGTAATCAGCCCCAGCATTTT. This gives the protein CASGATTSNQPQHF.

The J gene is TRBJ2-1, the V gene TRBV11-2; 7 bases agree with TRBD1. The CDR3 is 15 residues long. In germline, CDR1 is SGHAT, CDR2 FQNNGV. V lost 1 base, J lost 3 bases, and 3 bases stayed unmatched. This CDR3 reads CASSLVGQLYNEQFF. The CDR3 coding sequence is TGTGCCAGCAGCTTAGTGGGACAGCTCTACAATGAGCAGTTCTTC.

The chain is built from TRBV28 and TRBJ1-5, with 7 bases identical to TRBD1. After removal of 5 bases from V and 2 bases from J, the junction contained 9 bases not matched to a gene. The CDR3 sequence is 16 residues long. CDR1 is MDHEN, CDR2 SYDVKM, per germline. DNA for the CDR3: TGTGCCAGCAGTCCCCGACAGGGTAGTGGCAATCAGCCCCAGCATTTT. Protein sequence: CASSPRQGSGNQPQHF.

J is TRBJ2-3 and V is TRBV11-2; TRBD1 might be the D (5 bases). Germline loops: CDR1 SGHAT, CDR2 FQNNGV. CDR3 length: 15 amino acids. V was shortened by 0 bases and J by 0 bases, with 7 bases between the two germline ends. The CDR3 nucleotides are TGTGCCAGCAGCTTAGATCAGGGCAGCACAGATACGCAGTATTTT. Protein product: CASSLDQGSTDTQYF.

This clone was recorded only once. The chain links TRBV27 to TRBJ2-5; D uncertain. V gave up 0 bases and J gave up 5 bases, with 7 bases separating them. CDR1 MNHEY and CDR2 SMNVEV come from the germline V gene (reference sequence). The CDR3 has 13 residues. CDR3 residues: CASSLSWVETQYF. As DNA, the CDR3 is TGTGCCAGCAGTTTATCATGGGTGGAGACCCAGTACTTC.

As for this clone: Other DNA sequences in the sample encode the same CDR3. This sequence joins TRBV27 and TRBJ2-7; 9 nucleotides line up with TRBD1. V trimming: 3 bases; J trimming: 4 bases; junction bases outside the gene matches: 4. Germline V lookup: CDR1 MNHEY, CDR2 SMNVEV (reference sequence). The CDR3 is 14 amino acids. CDR3 sequence reads: CASSLVDRGYEQYF. The DNA for the CDR3 is TGTGCCAGCAGTTTGGTGGACAGGGGTTACGAGCAGTACTTC.

The rearrangement joins TRBV28 to TRBJ2-1; tentatively, D is TRBD1 (6 bases). Germline assignment: CDR1 MDHEN and CDR2 SYDVKM. Trimming removed 7 bases from V and 7 bases from J, with 11 bases in between. The CDR3 has 12 amino acids. The CDR3 DNA follows: TGTGCCAGCACCGGAAGGGGGAATGAGCAGTTCTTC. Protein: CASTGRGNEQFF.

This clone has just a few counts. The rearrangement uses TRBV19 and TRBJ1-2; D not certain. The CDR3 is 15 amino acids. Germline CDR1 and CDR2: LNHDA and SQIVND (reference sequence). Trimming pared 2 bases from V and 6 bases from J, leaving 16 bases between. The DNA of the CDR3 is TGTGCCAGTAGTATAAATAGTCAGGTTCTTGATGGCTACACCTTC. Encoded protein: CASSINSQVLDGYTF.

This clone was counted once. The chain couples TRBV10-3 to TRBJ1-1; possibly TRBD1 for D (6 bases). The germline V gene has CDR1 ENHRY and CDR2 SYGVKD. Trimming pared 3 bases from V and 4 bases from J, leaving 9 bases between. The CDR3 has 13 residues. The CDR3 region is CAISDGGLTEAFF. CDR3 bases: TGTGCCATCAGTGACGGGGGGCTCACTGAAGCTTTCTTT.

The chain has TRBV28 and TRBJ2-7; 10 nucleotides agree with TRBD2. The junction had 3 bases not matched to a gene; V was cut back by 9 bases and J by 7 bases. CDR3 size: 11 residues. Germline CDR1 and CDR2: MDHEN and SYDVKM. The CDR3 reads CASLSGREQYF. The CDR3 DNA is TGTGCCAGTCTTAGCGGGAGGGAGCAGTACTTC.

This clone was seen a single time. The rearrangement joins TRBV9 to TRBJ1-2; no definite D call. The CDR3 totals 14 residues. The germline CDR1 and CDR2 sequences are SGDLS and YYNGEE. V lost 4 bases and J 2 bases, leaving 12 bases between the germline ends. CDR3 sequence reads: CASSPLTANYGYTF. Written as DNA, the CDR3 is TGTGCCAGCAGCCCTCTGACGGCAAACTATGGCTACACCTTC.